This record concerns one T cell receptor beta chain sequence. The antigen is unknown. The data are from a study of PD-1 blockade in classical Hodgkin lymphoma. Overall study results and limits: There was a significant rise in CD4+ TCR diversity by C4D1, with no such rise for CD8+.

The time point: cycle 4 day 1 (C4D1), after less than 7 weeks of nivolumab. Relapse after autologous stem cell transplantation occurred in every patient, and brentuximab vedotin exposure varied. Profiling relied on immunoSEQ multiplex PCR, and the TCRdb table lists in-frame clones only, not all of them. In the table there are approximately 27,000 clones, over 70% of which are singletons. Germline lookup yields CDR1 SGHTA and CDR2 FQGNSA. V lost 3 bases and J 2 bases, leaving 11 bases between the germline ends. The CDR3 length is 14 residues. The clonotype was recovered from a human donor with classical Hodgkin lymphoma. This specimen consisted of peripheral blood mononuclear cells (PBMCs), obtained before the fourth cycle of nivolumab. V usage is TRBV7-2 and J usage is TRBJ2-7; D is unresolved. Written as DNA, the CDR3 is TGTGCCAGCAGCTTGACACAGTTAGCCTACGAGCAGTACTTC. Its translation: CASSLTQLAYEQYF.